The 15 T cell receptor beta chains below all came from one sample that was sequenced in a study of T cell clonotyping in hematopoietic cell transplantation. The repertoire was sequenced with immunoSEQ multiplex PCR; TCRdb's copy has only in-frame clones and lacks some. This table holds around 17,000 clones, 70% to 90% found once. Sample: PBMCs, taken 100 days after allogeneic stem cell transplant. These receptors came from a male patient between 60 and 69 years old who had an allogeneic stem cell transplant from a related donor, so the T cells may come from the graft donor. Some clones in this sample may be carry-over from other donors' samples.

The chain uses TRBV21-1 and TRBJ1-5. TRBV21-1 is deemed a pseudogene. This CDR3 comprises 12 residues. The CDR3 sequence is CASIFNNQPQHF. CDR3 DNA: TGTGCCAGCATCTTTAACAATCAGCCCCAGCATTTT.

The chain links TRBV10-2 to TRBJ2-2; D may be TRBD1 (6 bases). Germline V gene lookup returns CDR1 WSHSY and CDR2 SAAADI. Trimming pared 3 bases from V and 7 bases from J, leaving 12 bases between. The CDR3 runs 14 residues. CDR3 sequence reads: CASSEGQFHGELFF. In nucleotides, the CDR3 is TGCGCCAGCAGTGAAGGACAGTTTCACGGGGAGCTGTTTTTT.

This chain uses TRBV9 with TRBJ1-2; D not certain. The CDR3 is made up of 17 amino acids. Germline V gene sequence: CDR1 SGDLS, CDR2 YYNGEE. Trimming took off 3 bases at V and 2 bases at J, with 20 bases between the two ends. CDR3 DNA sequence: TGTGCCAGCAGCGCAGACCCCAGAGTGAGATCCAACTATGGCTACACCTTC. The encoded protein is CASSADPRVRSNYGYTF.

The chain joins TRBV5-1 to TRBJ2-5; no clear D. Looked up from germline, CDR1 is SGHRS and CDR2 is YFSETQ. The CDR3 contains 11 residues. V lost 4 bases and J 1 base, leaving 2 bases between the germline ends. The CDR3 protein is CASSLQETQYF. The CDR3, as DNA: TGCGCCAGCAGCCTCCAAGAGACCCAGTACTTC.

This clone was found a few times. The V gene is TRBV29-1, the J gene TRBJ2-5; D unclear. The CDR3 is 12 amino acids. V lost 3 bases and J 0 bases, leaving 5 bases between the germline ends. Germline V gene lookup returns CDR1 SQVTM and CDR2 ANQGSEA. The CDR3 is CSVDWDQETQYF. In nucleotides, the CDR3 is TGCAGCGTTGACTGGGACCAAGAGACCCAGTACTTC.

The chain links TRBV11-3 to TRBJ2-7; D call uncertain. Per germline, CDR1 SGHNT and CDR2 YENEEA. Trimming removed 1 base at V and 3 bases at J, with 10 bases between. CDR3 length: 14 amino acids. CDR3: CASSLVADSYEQYF. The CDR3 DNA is TGTGCCAGCAGCTTAGTGGCGGATAGCTACGAGCAGTACTTC.

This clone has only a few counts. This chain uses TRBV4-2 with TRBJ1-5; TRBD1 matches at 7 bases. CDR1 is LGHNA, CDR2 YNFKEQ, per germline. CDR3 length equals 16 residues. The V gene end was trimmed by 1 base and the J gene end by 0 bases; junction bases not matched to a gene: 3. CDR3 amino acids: CASSQGTGYSNQPQHF. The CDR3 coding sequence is TGTGCCAGCAGCCAAGGGACAGGCTATAGCAATCAGCCCCAGCATTTT.

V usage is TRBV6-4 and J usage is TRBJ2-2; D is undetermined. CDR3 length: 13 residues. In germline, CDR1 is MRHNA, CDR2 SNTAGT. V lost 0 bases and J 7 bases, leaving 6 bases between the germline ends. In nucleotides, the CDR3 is TGTGCCAGCAGTGACTCGGGGATCGGGGAGCTGTTTTTT. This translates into CASSDSGIGELFF.

CDR3 sequence: CASSTTGVASPLHF. CDR3 DNA sequence: TGTGCCAGCAGCACAACAGGGGTGGCTTCACCCCTCCACTTT. The chain has TRBV5-6 and TRBJ1-6; 7 bases line up with TRBD1. The CDR3 loop spans 14 amino acids. Germline trimming cut 4 bases from V and 9 bases from J; bases unmatched to any gene: 7. CDR1 and CDR2 from the germline V gene are SGHDT and YYEEEE.

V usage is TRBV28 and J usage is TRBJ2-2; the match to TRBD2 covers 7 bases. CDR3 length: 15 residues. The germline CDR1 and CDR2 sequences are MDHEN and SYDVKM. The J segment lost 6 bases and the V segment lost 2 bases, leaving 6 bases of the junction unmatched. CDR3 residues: CASSLTGGLSGELFF. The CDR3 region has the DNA TGTGCCAGCAGTTTAACGGGGGGTCTTTCCGGGGAGCTGTTTTTT.

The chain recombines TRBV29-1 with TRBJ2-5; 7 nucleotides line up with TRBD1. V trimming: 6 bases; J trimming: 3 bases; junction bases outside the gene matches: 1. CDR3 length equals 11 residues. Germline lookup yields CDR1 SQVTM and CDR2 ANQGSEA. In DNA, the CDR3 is TGCAGCGTAGGGACAGAAGAGACCCAGTACTTC. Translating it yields CSVGTEETQYF.

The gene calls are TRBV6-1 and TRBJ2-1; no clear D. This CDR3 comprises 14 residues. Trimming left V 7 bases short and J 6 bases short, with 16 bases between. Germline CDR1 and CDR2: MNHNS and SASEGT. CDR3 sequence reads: CASTLSRLGNEQFF. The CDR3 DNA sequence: TGTGCCAGCACCCTTAGCAGATTGGGCAATGAGCAGTTCTTC.

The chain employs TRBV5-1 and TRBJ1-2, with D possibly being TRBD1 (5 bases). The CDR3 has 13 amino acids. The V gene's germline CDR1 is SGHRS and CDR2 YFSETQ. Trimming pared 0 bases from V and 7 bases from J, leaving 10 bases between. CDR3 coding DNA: TGCGCCAGCAGCTTGGGGCAGGGAAGTGGCTACACCTTC. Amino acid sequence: CASSLGQGSGYTF.

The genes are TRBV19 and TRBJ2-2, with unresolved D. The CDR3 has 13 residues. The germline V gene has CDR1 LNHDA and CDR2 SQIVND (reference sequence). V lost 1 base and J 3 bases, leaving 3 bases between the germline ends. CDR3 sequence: CASSIAYTGELFF. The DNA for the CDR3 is TGTGCCAGTAGTATAGCATACACCGGGGAGCTGTTTTTT.

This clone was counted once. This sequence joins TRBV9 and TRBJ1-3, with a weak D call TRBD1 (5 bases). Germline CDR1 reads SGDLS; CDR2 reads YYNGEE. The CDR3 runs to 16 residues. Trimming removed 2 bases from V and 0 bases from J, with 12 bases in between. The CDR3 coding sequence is TGTGCCAGCAGCGTTGGGACGCCAAGCTCTGGAAACACCATATATTTT. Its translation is CASSVGTPSSGNTIYF. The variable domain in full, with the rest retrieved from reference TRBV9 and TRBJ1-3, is DSGVTQTPKHLITATGQRVTLRCSPRSGDLSVYWYQQSLDQGLQFLIQYYNGEERAKGNILERFSAQQFPDLHSELNLSSLELGDSALYFCASSVGTPSSGNTIYFGEGSWLTVV.